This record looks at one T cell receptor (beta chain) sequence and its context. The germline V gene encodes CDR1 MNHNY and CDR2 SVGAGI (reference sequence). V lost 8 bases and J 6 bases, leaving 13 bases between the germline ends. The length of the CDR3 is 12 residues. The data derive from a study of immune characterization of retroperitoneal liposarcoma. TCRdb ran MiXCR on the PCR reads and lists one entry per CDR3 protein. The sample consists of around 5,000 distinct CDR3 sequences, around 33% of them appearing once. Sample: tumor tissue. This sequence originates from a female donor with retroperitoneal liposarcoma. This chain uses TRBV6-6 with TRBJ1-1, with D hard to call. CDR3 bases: TGTGCCAGCGAATCAGGTGCGGCTGAAGCTTTCTTT. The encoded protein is CASESGAAEAFF.